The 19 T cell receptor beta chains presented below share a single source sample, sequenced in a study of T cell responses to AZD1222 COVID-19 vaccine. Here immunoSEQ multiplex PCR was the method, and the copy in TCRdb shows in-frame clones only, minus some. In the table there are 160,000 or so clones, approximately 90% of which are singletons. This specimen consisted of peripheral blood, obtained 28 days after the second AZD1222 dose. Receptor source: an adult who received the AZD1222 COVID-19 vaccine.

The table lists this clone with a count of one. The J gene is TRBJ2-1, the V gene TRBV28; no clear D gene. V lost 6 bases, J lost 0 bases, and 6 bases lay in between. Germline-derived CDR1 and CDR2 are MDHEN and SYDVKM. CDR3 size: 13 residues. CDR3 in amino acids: CASSRDSYNEQFF. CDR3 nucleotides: TGTGCCAGCAGCCGAGACTCCTACAATGAGCAGTTCTTC.

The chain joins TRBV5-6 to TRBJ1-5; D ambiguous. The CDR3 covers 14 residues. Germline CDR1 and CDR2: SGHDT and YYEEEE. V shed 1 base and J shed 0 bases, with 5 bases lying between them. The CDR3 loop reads CASSLSDSNQPQHF. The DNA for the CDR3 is TGTGCCAGCAGCTTGAGTGATAGCAATCAGCCCCAGCATTTT. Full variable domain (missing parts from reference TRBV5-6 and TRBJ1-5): DAGVTQSPTHLIKTRGQQVTLRCSPKSGHDTVSWYQQALGQGPQFIFQYYEEEERQRGNFPDRFSGHQFPNYSSELNVNALLLGDSALYLCASSLSDSNQPQHFGDGTRLSIL.

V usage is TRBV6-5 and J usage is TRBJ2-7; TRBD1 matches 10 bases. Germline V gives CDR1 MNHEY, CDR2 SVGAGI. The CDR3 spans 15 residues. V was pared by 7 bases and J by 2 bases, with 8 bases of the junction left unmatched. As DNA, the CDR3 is TGTGCCAGCAAACCGGACAGGGGGGCTCCCTACGAGCAGTACTTC. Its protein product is CASKPDRGAPYEQYF.

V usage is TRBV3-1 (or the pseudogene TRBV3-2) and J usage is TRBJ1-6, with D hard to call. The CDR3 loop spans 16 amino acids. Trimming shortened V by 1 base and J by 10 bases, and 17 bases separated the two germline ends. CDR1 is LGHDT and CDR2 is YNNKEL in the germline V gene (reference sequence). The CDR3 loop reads CASSQGRPLEGSPLHF. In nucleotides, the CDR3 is TGTGCCAGCAGCCAAGGCCGCCCGTTGGAGGGATCACCCCTCCACTTT.

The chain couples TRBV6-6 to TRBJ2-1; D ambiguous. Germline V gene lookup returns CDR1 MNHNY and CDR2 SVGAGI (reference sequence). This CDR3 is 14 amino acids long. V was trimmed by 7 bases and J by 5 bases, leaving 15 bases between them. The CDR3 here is CASKVQLLNNEQFF. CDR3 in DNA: TGTGCCAGCAAGGTCCAGCTACTAAACAATGAGCAGTTCTTC.

The CDR3: CASTLSGGRTYEQYF. CDR3 coding DNA: TGTGCCAGCACCCTTAGCGGGGGGCGAACCTACGAGCAGTACTTC. The chain couples TRBV9 to TRBJ2-7; 10 positions match TRBD2. Germline V gene lookup returns CDR1 SGDLS and CDR2 YYNGEE. J gave up 2 bases and V 6 bases, and 8 bases lay outside the gene matches. CDR3 length equals 15 residues.

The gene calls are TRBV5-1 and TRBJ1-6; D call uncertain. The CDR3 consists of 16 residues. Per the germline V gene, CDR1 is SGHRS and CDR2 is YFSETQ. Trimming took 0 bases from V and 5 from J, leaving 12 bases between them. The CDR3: CASSLAGGRHNSPLHF. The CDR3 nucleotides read TGCGCCAGCAGCTTGGCCGGTGGCAGACATAATTCACCCCTCCACTTT.

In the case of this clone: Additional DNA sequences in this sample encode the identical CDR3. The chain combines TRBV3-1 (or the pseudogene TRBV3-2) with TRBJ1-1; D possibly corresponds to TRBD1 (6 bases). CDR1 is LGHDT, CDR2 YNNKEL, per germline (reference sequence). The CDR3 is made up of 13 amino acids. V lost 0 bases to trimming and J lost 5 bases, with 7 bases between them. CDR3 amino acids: CASSQERGTEAFF. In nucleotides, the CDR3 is TGTGCCAGCAGCCAAGAAAGGGGGACTGAAGCTTTCTTT.

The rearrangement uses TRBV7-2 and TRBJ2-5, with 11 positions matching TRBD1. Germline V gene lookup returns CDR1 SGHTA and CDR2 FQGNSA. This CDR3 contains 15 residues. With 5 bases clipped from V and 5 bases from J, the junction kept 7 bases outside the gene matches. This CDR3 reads CASSRGQGAVETQYF. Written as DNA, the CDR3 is TGTGCCAGCAGCCGCGGACAGGGGGCGGTGGAGACCCAGTACTTC.

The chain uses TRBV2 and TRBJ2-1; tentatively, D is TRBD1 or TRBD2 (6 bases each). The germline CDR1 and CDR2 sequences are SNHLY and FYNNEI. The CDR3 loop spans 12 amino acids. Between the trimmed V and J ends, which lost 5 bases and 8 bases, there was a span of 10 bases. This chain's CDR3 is CASSRGLDEQFF. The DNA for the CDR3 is TGTGCCAGCAGTCGGGGGCTCGATGAGCAGTTCTTC.

The CDR3, as DNA: TGTGCCAGCAGCTTCGAGACAGGGCTCCACGAGCAGTACTTC. Protein sequence: CASSFETGLHEQYF. The V and J genes are TRBV7-6 and TRBJ2-7; 7 nucleotides line up with TRBD1. CDR3 length equals 14 residues. The germline V gene encodes CDR1 SGHVS and CDR2 FNYEAQ. V was clipped by 3 bases and J by 5 bases; unmatched bases: 7.

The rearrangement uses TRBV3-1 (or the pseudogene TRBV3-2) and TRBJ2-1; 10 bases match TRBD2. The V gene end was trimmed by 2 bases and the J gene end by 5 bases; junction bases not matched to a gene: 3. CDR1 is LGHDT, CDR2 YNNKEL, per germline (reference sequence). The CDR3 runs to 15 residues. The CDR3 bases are TGTGCCAGCAGCCAATTAGCGGGGGGTAACAATGAGCAGTTCTTC. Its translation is CASSQLAGGNNEQFF.

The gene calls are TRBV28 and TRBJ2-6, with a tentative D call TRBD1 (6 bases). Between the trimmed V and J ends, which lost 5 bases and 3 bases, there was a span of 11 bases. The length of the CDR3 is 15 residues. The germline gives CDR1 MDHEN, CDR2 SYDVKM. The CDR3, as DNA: TGTGCCAGCAGTCAACAGGGATATGGGGCCAACGTCCTGACTTTC. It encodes CASSQQGYGANVLTF. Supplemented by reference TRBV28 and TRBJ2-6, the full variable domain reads DVKVTQSSRYLVKRTGEKVFLECVQDMDHENMFWYRQDPGLGLRLIYFSYDVKMKEKGDIPEGYSVSREKKERFSLILESASTNQTSMYLCASSQQGYGANVLTFGAGSRLTVL.

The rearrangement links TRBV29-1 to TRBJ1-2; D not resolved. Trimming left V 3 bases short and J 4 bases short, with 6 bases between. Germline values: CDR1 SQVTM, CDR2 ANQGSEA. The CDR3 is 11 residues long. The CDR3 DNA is TGCAGCGTTGACACAGTCTATGGCTACACCTTC. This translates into CSVDTVYGYTF.

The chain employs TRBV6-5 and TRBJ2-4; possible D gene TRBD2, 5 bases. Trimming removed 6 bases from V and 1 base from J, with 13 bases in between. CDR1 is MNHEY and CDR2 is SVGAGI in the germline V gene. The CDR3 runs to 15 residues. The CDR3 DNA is TGTGCCAGCAGCCCGGAGGATTACGCCAAAAACATTCAGTACTTC. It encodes CASSPEDYAKNIQYF.

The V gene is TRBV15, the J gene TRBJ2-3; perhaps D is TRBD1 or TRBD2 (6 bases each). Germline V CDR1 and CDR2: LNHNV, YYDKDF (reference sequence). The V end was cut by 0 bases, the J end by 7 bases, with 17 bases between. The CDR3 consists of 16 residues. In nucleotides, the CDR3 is TGTGCCACCAGCAGAGATCGGGACGGGGGCGGAAATACGCAGTATTTT. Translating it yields CATSRDRDGGGNTQYF.

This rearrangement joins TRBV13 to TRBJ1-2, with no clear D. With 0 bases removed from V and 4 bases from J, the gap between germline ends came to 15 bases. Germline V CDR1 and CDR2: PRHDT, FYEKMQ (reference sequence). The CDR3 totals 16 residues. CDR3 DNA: TGTGCCAGCAGCTTAGGGCGGCGAAATCCCCGCTATGGCTACACCTTC. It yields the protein CASSLGRRNPRYGYTF. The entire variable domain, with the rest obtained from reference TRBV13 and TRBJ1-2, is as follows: AAGVIQSPRHLIKEKRETATLKCYPIPRHDTVYWYQQGPGQDPQFLISFYEKMQSDKGSIPDRFSAQQFSDYHSELNMSSLELGDSALYFCASSLGRRNPRYGYTFGSGTRLTVV.

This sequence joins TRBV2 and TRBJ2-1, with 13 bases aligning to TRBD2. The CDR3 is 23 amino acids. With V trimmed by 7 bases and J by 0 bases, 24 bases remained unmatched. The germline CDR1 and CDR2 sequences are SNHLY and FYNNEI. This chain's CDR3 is CASIVPTGTSGDHTMSSYNEQFF. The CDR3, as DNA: TGTGCCAGCATAGTACCCACCGGGACTAGCGGGGACCACACTATGAGCTCCTACAATGAGCAGTTCTTC.

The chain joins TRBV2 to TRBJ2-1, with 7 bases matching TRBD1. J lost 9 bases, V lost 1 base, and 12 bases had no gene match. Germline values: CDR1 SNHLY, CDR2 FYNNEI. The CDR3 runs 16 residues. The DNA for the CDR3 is TGTGCCAGCAGTGAAGGGTTGAGGGGGCTCGCGGGTGAGCAGTTCTTC. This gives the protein CASSEGLRGLAGEQFF.